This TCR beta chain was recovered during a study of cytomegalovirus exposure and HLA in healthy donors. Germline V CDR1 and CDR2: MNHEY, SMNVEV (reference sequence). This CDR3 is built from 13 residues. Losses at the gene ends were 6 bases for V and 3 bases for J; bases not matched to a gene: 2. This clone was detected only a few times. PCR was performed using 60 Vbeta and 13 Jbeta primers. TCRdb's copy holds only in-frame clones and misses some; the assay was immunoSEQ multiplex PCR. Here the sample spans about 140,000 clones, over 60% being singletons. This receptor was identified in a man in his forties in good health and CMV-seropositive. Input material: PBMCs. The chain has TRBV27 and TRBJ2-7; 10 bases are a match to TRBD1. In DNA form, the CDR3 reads TGTGCCAGCAGGGGGACAGGGGACTACGAGCAGTACTTC. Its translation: CASRGTGDYEQYF.